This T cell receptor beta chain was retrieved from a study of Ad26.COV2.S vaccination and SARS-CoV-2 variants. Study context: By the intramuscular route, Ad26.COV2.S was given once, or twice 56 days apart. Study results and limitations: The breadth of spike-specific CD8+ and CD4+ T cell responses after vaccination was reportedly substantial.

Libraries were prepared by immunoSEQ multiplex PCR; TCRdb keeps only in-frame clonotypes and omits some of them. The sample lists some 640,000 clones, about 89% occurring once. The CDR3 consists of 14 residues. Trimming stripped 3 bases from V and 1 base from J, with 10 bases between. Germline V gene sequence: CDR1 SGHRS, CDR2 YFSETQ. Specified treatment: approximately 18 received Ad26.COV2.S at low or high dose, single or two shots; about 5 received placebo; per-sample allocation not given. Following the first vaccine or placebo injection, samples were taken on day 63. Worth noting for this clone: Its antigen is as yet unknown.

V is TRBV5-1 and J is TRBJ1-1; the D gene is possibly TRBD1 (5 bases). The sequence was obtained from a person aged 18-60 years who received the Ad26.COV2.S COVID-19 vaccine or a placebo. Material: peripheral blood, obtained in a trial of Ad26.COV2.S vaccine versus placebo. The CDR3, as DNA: TGCGCCAGCAGCTACGGGACGGCGAACACTGAAGCTTTCTTT. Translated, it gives CASSYGTANTEAFF.